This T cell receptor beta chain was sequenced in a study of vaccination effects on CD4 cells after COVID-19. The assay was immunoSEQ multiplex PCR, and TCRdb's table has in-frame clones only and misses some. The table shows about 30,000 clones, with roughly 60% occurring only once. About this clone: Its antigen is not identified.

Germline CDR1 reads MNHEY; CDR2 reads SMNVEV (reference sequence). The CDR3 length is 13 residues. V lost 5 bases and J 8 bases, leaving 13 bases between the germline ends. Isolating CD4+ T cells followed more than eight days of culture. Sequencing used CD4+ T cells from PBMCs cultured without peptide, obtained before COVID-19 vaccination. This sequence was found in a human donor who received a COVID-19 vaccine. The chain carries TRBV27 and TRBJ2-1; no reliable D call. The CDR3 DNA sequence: TGTGCCAGCAGTGCTCTAGTAGCCCATGAGCAGTTCTTC. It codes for CASSALVAHEQFF.